This T cell receptor (beta chain) comes out of a study of early T cells in non-severe SARS-CoV-2 infection. The CDR3 is made up of 13 amino acids. Trimming took 5 bases from V and 4 from J, leaving 12 bases between them. Germline V CDR1 and CDR2: SGDLS, YYNGEE. TCRdb itself ran the 5' RACE reads through MiXCR, one entry per CDR3 protein. The sample has around 40,000 distinct CDR3 sequences; 6.3% are singletons. The chain links TRBV9 to TRBJ1-1; possible D gene TRBD1, 5 bases. The TCR sequence derives from an adult who was a healthcare worker with PCR-confirmed SARS-CoV-2 infection or an uninfected control (not recorded which). Input material: whole blood. CDR3 amino acids: CASSSGRGTEAFF. DNA of the CDR3: TGTGCCAGCAGTTCGGGGAGGGGCACTGAAGCTTTCTTT.